This paragraph covers one T cell receptor (beta chain) sequence. Per the authors' pipeline: Reference gene primer amplification gave estimated nucleated cell counts. Generated by immunoSEQ multiplex PCR, the TCRdb table keeps only in-frame clones and is missing some. V and J calls and clone size are those listed in that table; D and trimming were worked out from the DNA. This sample has roughly 250,000 clones, with around 90% found just once. This record comes from a study of blood T cell repertoires in COVID-19. In the study overall: T cells, B-cell-depleted T cells, or PBMCs provided the cDNA or gDNA that served as material.

Germline CDR1 SGHNT, CDR2 YENEEA. J was trimmed by 1 base and V by 7 bases; bases with no gene match: 12. The CDR3 length is 16 residues. In terms of age and location, participants ranged from about 18 to 100 years and lived in about two dozen US areas. The study assigned cohorts using participant-reported clinical history. Sequencing used PBMCs or T cells enriched from blood (not recorded which). The chain carries TRBV11-3 and TRBJ1-1, with TRBD1 identical over 7 bases. This sequence was found in a woman aged 25 to 39 with acute COVID-19. CDR3 DNA sequence: TGTGCCAGCAACTACCAACCGGGACAGAAGAACACTGAAGCTTTCTTT. This encodes CASNYQPGQKNTEAFF.